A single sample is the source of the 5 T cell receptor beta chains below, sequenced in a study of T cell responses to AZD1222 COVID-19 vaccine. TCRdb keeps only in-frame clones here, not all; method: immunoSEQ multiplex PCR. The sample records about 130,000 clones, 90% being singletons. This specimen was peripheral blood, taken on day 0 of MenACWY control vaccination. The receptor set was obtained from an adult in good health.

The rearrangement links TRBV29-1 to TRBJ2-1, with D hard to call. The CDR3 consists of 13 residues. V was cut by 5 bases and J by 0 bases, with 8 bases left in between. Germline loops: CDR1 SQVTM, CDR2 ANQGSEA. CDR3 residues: CSVQGSSYNEQFF. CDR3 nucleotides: TGCAGCGTTCAAGGCAGCTCCTACAATGAGCAGTTCTTC.

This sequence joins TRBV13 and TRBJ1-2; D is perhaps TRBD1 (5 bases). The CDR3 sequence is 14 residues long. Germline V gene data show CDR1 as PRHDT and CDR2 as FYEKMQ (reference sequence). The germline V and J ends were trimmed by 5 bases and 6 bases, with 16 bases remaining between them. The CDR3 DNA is TGTGCCAGCAGCCACCGACAGAGAACCGATGGCTACACCTTC. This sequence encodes CASSHRQRTDGYTF.

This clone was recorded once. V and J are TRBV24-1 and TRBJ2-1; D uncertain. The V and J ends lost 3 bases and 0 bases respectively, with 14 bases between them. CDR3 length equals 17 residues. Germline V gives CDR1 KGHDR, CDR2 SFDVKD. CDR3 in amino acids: CATSDIASTGSYNEQFF. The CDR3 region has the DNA TGTGCCACCAGTGATATCGCTTCGACCGGCTCCTACAATGAGCAGTTCTTC.

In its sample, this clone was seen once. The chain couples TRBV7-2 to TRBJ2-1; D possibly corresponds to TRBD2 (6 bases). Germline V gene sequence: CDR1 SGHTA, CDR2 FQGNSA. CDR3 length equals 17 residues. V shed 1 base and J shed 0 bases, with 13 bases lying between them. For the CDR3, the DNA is TGTGCCAGCAGCTTAGGGGCGAGGGGACTCTCCTACAATGAGCAGTTCTTC. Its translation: CASSLGARGLSYNEQFF.

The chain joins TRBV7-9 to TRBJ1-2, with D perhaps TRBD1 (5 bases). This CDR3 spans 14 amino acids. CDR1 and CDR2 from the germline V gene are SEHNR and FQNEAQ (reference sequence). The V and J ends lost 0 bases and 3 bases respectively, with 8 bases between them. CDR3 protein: CASSLATGHYGYTF. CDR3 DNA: TGTGCCAGCAGCTTAGCGACGGGGCACTATGGCTACACCTTC.